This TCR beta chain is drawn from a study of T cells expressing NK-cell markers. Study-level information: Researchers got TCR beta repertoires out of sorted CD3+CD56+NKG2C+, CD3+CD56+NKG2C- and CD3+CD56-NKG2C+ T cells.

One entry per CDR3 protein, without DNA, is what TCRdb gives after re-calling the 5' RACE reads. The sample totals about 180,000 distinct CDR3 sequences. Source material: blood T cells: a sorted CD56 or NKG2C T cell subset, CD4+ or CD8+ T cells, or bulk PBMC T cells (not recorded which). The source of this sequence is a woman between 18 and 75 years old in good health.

CDR3 protein: CASSQGIPSAGELFF. V gene TRBV3-1 combines with J gene TRBJ2-2; with no DNA, the TCRdb D assignment of TRBD2 cannot be verified. CDR3 length: 15 residues. Germline V gene data show CDR1 as LGHDT and CDR2 as YNNKEL (reference sequence).